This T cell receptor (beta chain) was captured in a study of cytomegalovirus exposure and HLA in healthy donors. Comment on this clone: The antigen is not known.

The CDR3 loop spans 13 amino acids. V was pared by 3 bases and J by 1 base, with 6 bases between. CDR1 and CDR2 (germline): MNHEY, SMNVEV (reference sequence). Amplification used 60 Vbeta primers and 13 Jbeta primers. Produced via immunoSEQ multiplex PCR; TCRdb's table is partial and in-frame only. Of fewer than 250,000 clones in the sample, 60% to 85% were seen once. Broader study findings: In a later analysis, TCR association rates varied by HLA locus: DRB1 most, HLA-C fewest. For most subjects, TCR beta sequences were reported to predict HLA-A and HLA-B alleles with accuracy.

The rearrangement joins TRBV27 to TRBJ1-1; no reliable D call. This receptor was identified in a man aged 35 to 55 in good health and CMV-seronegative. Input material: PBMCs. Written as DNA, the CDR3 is TGTGCCAGCAGTTTGGCAGGGAACACTGAAGCTTTCTTT. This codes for CASSLAGNTEAFF.